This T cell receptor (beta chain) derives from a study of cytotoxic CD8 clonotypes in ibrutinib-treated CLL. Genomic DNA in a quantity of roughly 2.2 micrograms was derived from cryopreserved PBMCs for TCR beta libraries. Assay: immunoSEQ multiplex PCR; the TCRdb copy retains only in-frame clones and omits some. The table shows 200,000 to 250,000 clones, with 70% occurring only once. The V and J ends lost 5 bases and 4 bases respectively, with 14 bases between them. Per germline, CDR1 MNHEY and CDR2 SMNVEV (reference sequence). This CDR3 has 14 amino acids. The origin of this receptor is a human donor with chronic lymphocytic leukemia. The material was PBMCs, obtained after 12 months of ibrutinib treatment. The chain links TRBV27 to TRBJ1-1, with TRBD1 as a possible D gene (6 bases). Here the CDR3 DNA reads TGTGCCAGCAGTCTACAGGGAAAAGGCACTGAAGCTTTCTTT. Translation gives CASSLQGKGTEAFF.